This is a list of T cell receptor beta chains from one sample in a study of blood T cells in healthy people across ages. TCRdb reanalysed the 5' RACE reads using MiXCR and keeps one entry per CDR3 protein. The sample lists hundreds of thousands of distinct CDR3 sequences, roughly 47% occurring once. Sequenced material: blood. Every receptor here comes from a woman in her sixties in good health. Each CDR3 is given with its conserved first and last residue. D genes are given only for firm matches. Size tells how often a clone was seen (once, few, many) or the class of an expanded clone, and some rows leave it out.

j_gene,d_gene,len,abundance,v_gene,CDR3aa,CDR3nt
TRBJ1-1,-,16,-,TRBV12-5,CVSGLVLGSLNTEAFF,TGTGTTAGTGGTTTGGTACTCGGCAGTTTGAACACTGAAGCTTTCTTT
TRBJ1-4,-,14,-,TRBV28,CASSPTEFNEKLFF,TGTGCCAGCAGTCCGACGGAGTTTAATGAAAAACTGTTTTTT
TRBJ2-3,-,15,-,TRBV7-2,CASSLFQGRTDTQYF,TGTGCCAGCAGCTTATTTCAGGGTCGAACAGATACGCAGTATTTT
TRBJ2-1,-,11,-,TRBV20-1,CSAPTYNEQFF,TGCAGTGCCCCAACCTACAATGAGCAGTTCTTC
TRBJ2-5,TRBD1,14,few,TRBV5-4,CASFDPGGAETQYF,TGTGCCAGTTTTGATCCAGGGGGCGCGGAGACCCAGTACTTC
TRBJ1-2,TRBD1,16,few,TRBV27,CASSSAYRGINYGYTF,TGTGCCAGCAGTTCCGCCTACAGGGGGATTAACTATGGCTACACCTTC
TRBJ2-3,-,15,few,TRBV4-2,CASSQDRGARDTQYF,TGTGCCAGCAGCCAAGATAGGGGGGCTAGAGATACGCAGTATTTT
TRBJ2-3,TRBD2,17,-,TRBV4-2,CASSQDKSGASTDTQYF,TGTGCCAGCAGCCAAGATAAAAGCGGGGCTAGCACAGATACGCAGTATTTT
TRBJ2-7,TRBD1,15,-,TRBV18,CASSPQGQVSYEQYF,TGTGCCAGCTCACCCCAGGGACAGGTGTCCTACGAGCAGTACTTC
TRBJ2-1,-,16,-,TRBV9,CASSAGGGSSYNEQFF,TGTGCCAGCAGCGCGGGTGGAGGGAGCTCCTACAATGAGCAGTTCTTC
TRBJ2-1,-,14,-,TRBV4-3,CASSQDQQSNEQFF,TGCGCCAGCAGCCAAGATCAACAGTCCAATGAGCAGTTCTTC
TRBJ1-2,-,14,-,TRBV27,CASGGNQGGGGYTF,TGTGCCAGCGGTGGGAACCAGGGTGGCGGCGGCTACACCTTC
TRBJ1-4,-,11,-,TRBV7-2,CASSLEQELFF,TGTGCCAGCAGCTTAGAACAGGAACTGTTTTTT
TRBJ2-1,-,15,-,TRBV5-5,CASTAIWGITYEQFF,TGTGCCAGCACCGCTATCTGGGGAATCACCTACGAGCAGTTCTTC
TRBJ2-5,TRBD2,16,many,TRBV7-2,CASSITGTRIGETQYF,TGTGCCAGCAGCATCACCGGGACTAGAATTGGAGAGACCCAGTACTTC
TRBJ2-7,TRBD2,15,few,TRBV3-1,CASSAWTSVAYEQYF,TGTGCCAGCAGCGCATGGACTAGCGTGGCCTACGAGCAGTACTTC
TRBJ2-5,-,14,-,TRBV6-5,CATARTRYQETQYF,TGTGCCACCGCCAGGACGAGATACCAAGAGACCCAGTACTTC
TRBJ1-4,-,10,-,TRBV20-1,CSARHEKLFF,TGCAGTGCTAGACATGAAAAACTGTTTTTT
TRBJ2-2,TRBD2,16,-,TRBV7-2,CASSLVSGGNTGELFF,TGTGCCAGCAGCTTAGTTTCGGGGGGGAACACCGGGGAGCTGTTTTTT
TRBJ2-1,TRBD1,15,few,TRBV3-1,CASSQGGQGHNEQFF,TGTGCCAGCAGCCAAGGGGGACAGGGACACAATGAGCAGTTCTTC
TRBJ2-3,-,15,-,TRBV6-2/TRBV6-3,CASQAGGTYTDTQYF,TGTGCCAGCCAGGCCGGCGGGACTTACACAGATACGCAGTATTTT
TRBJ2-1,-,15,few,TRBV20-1,CSAIYTGYSYNEQFF,TGCAGTGCTATTTACACTGGATACTCCTACAATGAGCAGTTCTTC
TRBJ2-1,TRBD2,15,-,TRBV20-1,CSASRRGTINNEQFF,TGCAGTGCTAGTCGGCGGGGGACCATCAACAATGAGCAGTTCTTC
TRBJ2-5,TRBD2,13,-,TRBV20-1,CSAARLAGGTQYF,TGCAGTGCTGCCCGGCTAGCGGGAGGGACCCAGTACTTC
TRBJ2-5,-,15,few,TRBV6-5,CASSSPPTSRETQYF,TGTGCCAGCAGTTCACCTCCTACTAGTAGGGAGACCCAGTACTTC
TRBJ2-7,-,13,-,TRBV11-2,CASSSARGAEQYF,TGTGCCAGCAGCTCAGCTCGGGGGGCCGAGCAGTACTTC
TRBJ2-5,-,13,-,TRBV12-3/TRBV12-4,CASGTRGEETQYF,TGTGCCAGCGGTACTAGGGGAGAGGAGACCCAGTACTTC
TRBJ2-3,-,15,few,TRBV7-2,CASSPGGPKADTQYF,TGTGCCAGCAGCCCCGGGGGCCCGAAAGCAGATACGCAGTATTTT
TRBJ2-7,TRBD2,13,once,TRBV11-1,CASSRRLAAHQYF,TGTGCCAGCAGCCGGAGACTAGCGGCTCACCAGTACTTC
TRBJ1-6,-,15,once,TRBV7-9,CASTLGSSYNSPLHF,TGTGCCAGCACCCTGGGGAGCTCCTATAATTCACCCCTCCACTTT
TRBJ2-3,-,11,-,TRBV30,CAWSASSTQYF,TGTGCCTGGTCCGCCTCCAGTACGCAGTATTTT
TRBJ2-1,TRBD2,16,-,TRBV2,CASSAGVAGSGGEQFF,TGTGCCAGCAGTGCGGGGGTAGCGGGATCGGGGGGTGAGCAGTTCTTC
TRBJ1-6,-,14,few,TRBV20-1,CSASGRGENSPLHF,TGCAGTGCTAGTGGGCGGGGCGAGAATTCACCCCTCCACTTT
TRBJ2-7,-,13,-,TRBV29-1,CSVGGLALYEQYF,TGCAGCGTAGGCGGACTGGCCCTCTACGAGCAGTACTTC
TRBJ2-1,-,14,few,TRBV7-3,CASSPTWDGDEQFF,TGTGCCAGCAGCCCGACATGGGATGGGGATGAGCAGTTCTTC
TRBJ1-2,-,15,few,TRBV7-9,CASSLRDGPTYGYTF,TGTGCCAGCAGCCTACGGGACGGACCTACCTATGGCTACACCTTC